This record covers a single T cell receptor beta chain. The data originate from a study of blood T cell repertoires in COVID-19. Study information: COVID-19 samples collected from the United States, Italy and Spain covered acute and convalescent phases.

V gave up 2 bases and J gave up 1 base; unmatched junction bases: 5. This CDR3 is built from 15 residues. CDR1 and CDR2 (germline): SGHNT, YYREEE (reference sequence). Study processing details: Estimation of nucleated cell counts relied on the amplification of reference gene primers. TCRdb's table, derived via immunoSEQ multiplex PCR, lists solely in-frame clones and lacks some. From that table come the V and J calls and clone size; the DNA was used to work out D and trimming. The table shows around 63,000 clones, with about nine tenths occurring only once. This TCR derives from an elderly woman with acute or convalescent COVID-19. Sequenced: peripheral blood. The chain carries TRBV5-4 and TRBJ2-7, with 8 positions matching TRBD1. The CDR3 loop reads CASSLDRGHSYEQYF. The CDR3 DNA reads TGTGCCAGCAGCTTAGACAGGGGCCATTCCTACGAGCAGTACTTC.